This T cell receptor beta chain was identified in a study of T cells in Graves' hyperthyroidism and ophthalmopathy. Findings of the study overall: Clonotypes that were expanded in thyroid above 0.001 mostly appeared in blood too.

This clonotype has a count of ten or more. The antigen remains unidentified. Germline V gene lookup returns CDR1 SEHNR and CDR2 FQNEAQ (reference sequence). The CDR3 loop spans 15 amino acids. V dropped 5 bases and J dropped 4; count of bases not matched to a gene: 7. RNA transcripts served as the template for amplifying TCR beta CDR3 regions. Researchers ran a first-round RT-PCR on the TCR CDR3 using the HTBI primer set. TCRdb used MiXCR to reprocess the multiplex PCR reads, holding one entry per CDR3 protein. The sample has 380,000 or so distinct CDR3 sequences; roughly 13% are singletons. The receptor's source is a man aged 25-45 years with Graves' hyperthyroidism that later progressed to Graves' ophthalmopathy. J is TRBJ1-5 and V is TRBV7-9; 8 bases match TRBD1. Sequenced: blood. CDR3 sequence reads: CASSPAGGPNQPQHF. For the CDR3, the DNA is TGTGCCAGCAGCCCTGCAGGGGGCCCAAATCAGCCCCAGCATTTT.